This T cell receptor beta chain was identified in a study of blood T cell repertoires in COVID-19. On the study more broadly: From the United States, Italy and Spain came samples of acute and convalescent COVID-19.

As processed by the authors: Nucleated cell number was recorded as an estimate derived from reference gene primer amplification. Using immunoSEQ multiplex PCR, the repertoire was profiled, and TCRdb retains in-frame clones only, with some absent. For V, J and clone size, that table is used; D and trimming come from the DNA. The sample carries more than 250,000 clones, approximately 82% recorded once. In germline, CDR1 is SGHRS, CDR2 YFSETQ. The V gene end was trimmed by 3 bases and the J gene end by 0 bases; junction bases not matched to a gene: 5. This CDR3 has 15 amino acids. The chain carries TRBV5-1 and TRBJ2-7, with TRBD2 matching 8 bases. This TCR was recovered from a man in his sixties who had recovered from COVID-19. The sequenced material came from peripheral blood. As DNA, the CDR3 is TGCGCCAGCAGCTGGGGACTAGTGAGCTCCTACGAGCAGTACTTC. This gives the protein CASSWGLVSSYEQYF. The whole variable domain, filled in from reference TRBV5-1 and TRBJ2-7, reads KAGVTQTPRYLIKTRGQQVTLSCSPISGHRSVSWYQQTPGQGLQFLFEYFSETQRNKGNFPGRFSGRQFSNSRSEMNVSTLELGDSALYLCASSWGLVSSYEQYFGPGTRLTVT.